Each of the 8 T cell receptor beta chains below was sequenced from the same sample in a study of blood T cells in healthy people across ages. A second PCR, run for about 7 to 11 cycles, used a sample-barcoded 5' primer plus a J-beta primer mix. TCRdb re-analysed the 5' RACE reads in MiXCR, keeping a single row per CDR3 protein. The profile shows approximately 960,000 distinct CDR3 sequences, roughly 28% of them singletons. These data were also filed under a second study, of T cells of mothers and their children.

The specimen was blood. The receptors here all came from a woman aged 40 to 50 in good health.

The chain joins TRBV20-1 to TRBJ1-5, with D perhaps matching TRBD1 (6 bases). Germline V CDR1 and CDR2: DFQATT, SNEGSKA (reference sequence). Trimming took 3 bases from V and 0 from J, leaving 18 bases between them. CDR3 length: 17 residues. CDR3 DNA: TGCAGTGCTAGGAAGGCAGGGGCGACCTGTAGCAATCAGCCCCAGCATTTT. This translates into CSARKAGATCSNQPQHF.

In this sample, this clonotype turned up many times. This chain links TRBV5-6 with TRBJ2-5; TRBD2 agrees at 7 bases. CDR1 and CDR2 (germline): SGHDT, YYEEEE. Trimming took 3 bases from V and 3 from J; bases not matched to a gene: 11. The CDR3 extends over 16 amino acids. CDR3 DNA: TGTGCCAGCAGCTCCTGGGAAGTGGGAGGGGAAGAGACCCAGTACTTC. Its protein is CASSSWEVGGEETQYF.

The chain uses TRBV27 and TRBJ2-5; D is possibly TRBD2 (6 bases). Germline V gives CDR1 MNHEY, CDR2 SMNVEV (reference sequence). The CDR3 has 14 amino acids. V gave up 5 bases and J gave up 3 bases, with 13 bases separating them. CDR3 loop: CASSDSWREETQYF. The CDR3, as DNA: TGTGCCAGCAGTGACAGTTGGAGGGAAGAGACCCAGTACTTC.

This clonotype was found many times. A read error may be the cause here, since a much bigger clone is one base away. The V gene is TRBV10-3, the J gene TRBJ2-5; D unresolved. This CDR3 is 14 amino acids long. V was trimmed by 6 bases and J by 4 bases, leaving 15 bases between them. Per the germline V gene, CDR1 is ENHRY and CDR2 is SYGVKD. DNA of the CDR3: TGTGCCATCAGGGAGATGGCCGGCGCAGAGACCCAGTACTTC. Translated, it gives CAIREMAGAETQYF.

This rearrangement joins TRBV5-6 to TRBJ2-5; D is ambiguous. Germline values: CDR1 SGHDT, CDR2 YYEEEE. The CDR3 extends over 13 amino acids. V lost 5 bases and J 5 bases, leaving 13 bases between the germline ends. DNA for the CDR3: TGTGCCAGCAGTTCCATACCTAGGGAGACCCAGTACTTC. As protein: CASSSIPRETQYF.

This clonotype has only a few counts. The chain employs TRBV18 and TRBJ2-2; maybe TRBD1 (6 bases). CDR1 and CDR2 (germline): KGHSH, LQKENI. V lost 6 bases, J lost 2 bases, and 16 bases lay in between. The CDR3 length is 16 residues. The CDR3 DNA reads TGTGCCAGCTCGAGTCCGACGGGACATAACACCGGGGAGCTGTTTTTT. Translation gives CASSSPTGHNTGELFF. The whole variable domain, remainder taken from reference TRBV18 and TRBJ2-2, is NAGVMQNPRHLVRRRGQEARLRCSPMKGHSHVYWYRQLPEEGLKFMVYLQKENIIDESGMPKERFSAEFPKEGPSILRIQQVVRGDSAAYFCASSSPTGHNTGELFFGEGSRLTVL.

This clonotype was counted ten times or more. The V gene is TRBV7-2, the J gene TRBJ2-7; no firm D call. V was pared by 4 bases and J by 3 bases, with 22 bases between. Germline CDR1 reads SGHTA; CDR2 reads FQGNSA. This CDR3 is 17 amino acids long. In nucleotides, the CDR3 is TGTGCCAGCAGCTACCTTGGGAACTGGGGTAGTAACTACGAGCAGTACTTC. Its protein is CASSYLGNWGSNYEQYF.

The CDR3: CSVEKGNPSYEQYF. CDR3 DNA: TGCAGCGTTGAAAAAGGAAACCCTTCCTACGAGCAGTACTTC. The chain links TRBV29-1 to TRBJ2-7; D ambiguous. The V gene's germline CDR1 is SQVTM and CDR2 ANQGSEA. The CDR3 sequence is 14 residues long. Trimming stripped 2 bases from V and 1 base from J, with 12 bases between.